Here is one T cell receptor beta chain with its context. Antigen specificity is unknown. These data belong to a study of cytomegalovirus exposure and HLA in healthy donors. Across the whole study: The 120 validation repertoires were produced on the same platform as the approximately 670 repertoires of the first cohort. This was reported in a later analysis. General observations from the study: It was confirmed in vitro that a few of the CMV-associated chains were specific for CMV antigens. A list of about 160 TCR beta chains associated with cytomegalovirus was given.

Clones were sequenced by immunoSEQ multiplex PCR, and TCRdb holds only the in-frame ones, with some missing. The sample consists of over 35,000 clones, over 80% of them appearing once. The V and J ends lost 7 bases and 8 bases, in that order; junction bases with no gene match: 7. Germline CDR1 is SNHLY and CDR2 is FYNNEI. The CDR3 length is 12 residues. The chain carries TRBV2 and TRBJ2-7; TRBD2 agrees at 8 bases. This TCR was sampled from a young man in good health and CMV-seronegative. The sample consisted of PBMCs. The CDR3 protein is CASMGGGRKQYF. The CDR3 DNA is TGTGCCAGCATGGGCGGCGGGAGGAAGCAGTACTTC. The full variable domain, its missing parts supplied by reference TRBV2 and TRBJ2-7, is EPEVTQTPSHQVTQMGQEVILRCVPISNHLYFYWYRQILGQKVEFLVSFYNNEISEKSEIFDDQFSVERPDGSNFTLKIRSTKLEDSAMYFCASMGGGRKQYFGPGTRLTVT.